This T cell receptor (beta chain) was sequenced for a study of T cells in tuberculosis. Looking at the study overall: A South African cohort included IGRA-negative adolescents, latently infected IGRA-positive adolescents and adults with active tuberculosis. Findings and limits, study-wide: Active tuberculosis alpha repertoires lay closer to GMM-specific TCRs than controls'. Selection depended on which cryopreserved specimens were available.

Remarks on this clone: The antigen is undetermined.

The CDR3 runs 12 residues. The germline CDR1 and CDR2 sequences are SNHLY and FYNNEI. V lost 9 bases, J lost 4 bases, and 12 bases lay in between. Each clinical donor contributed on average approximately 93,000 T cells from unsorted cryopreserved PBMC. The protocol was immunoSEQ multiplex PCR, while the TCRdb copy is restricted to in-frame clones and leaves out a portion. The profile shows about 32,000 clones, roughly 94% of them singletons. This TCR came from a donor between 10 and 35 years old with latent tuberculosis or without tuberculosis infection. The sample comprised PBMCs. V usage is TRBV2 and J usage is TRBJ1-2; TRBD1 might be the D (6 bases). DNA of the CDR3: TGTGCCAGTGTCACAGGGTCCTATGGCTACACCTTC. Residues: CASVTGSYGYTF. Complete variable domain (other parts from reference TRBV2 and TRBJ1-2): EPEVTQTPSHQVTQMGQEVILRCVPISNHLYFYWYRQILGQKVEFLVSFYNNEISEKSEIFDDQFSVERPDGSNFTLKIRSTKLEDSAMYFCASVTGSYGYTFGSGTRLTVV.